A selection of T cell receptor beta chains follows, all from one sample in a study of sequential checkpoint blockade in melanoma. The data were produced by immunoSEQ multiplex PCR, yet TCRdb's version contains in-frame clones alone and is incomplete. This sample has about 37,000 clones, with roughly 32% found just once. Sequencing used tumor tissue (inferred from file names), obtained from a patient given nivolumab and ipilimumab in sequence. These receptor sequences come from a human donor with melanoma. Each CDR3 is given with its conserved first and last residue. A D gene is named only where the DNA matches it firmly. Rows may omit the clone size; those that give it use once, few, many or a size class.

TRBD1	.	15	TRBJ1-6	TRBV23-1	TGCGCCAGCAGCCACCTTGGACAGGGGGATTCACCCCTCCACTTT	CASSHLGQGDSPLHF
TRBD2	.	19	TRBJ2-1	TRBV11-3	TGTGCCAGCAGCTTCCAAGGGACTAGCGTTAAGCTAGGCTACAATGAGCAGTTCTTC	CASSFQGTSVKLGYNEQFF
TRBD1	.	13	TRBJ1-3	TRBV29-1	TGCAGCGTTGTTACAGGGGACGGAAACACCATATATTTT	CSVVTGDGNTIYF
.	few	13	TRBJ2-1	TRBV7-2	TGTGCCAGCAGCTTATCCCTGCACAATGAGCAGTTCTTC	CASSLSLHNEQFF
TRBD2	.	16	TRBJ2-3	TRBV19	TGTGCCAGTAGTATAGGCGGGGGGGCCCGAACAGATACGCAGTATTTT	CASSIGGGARTDTQYF
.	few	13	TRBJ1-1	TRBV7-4	TGTGCCAGCAGCTTAGAGGCAGCCACTGAAGCTTTCTTT	CASSLEAATEAFF
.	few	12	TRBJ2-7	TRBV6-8	TGTGCCAGCAGTTACAGCCCCACCGAGCAGTACTTC	CASSYSPTEQYF
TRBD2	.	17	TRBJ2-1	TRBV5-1	TGCGCCAGCAGCCTTAATCCAACTAGCGGGGCCTACGTGGAGCAGTTCTTC	CASSLNPTSGAYVEQFF
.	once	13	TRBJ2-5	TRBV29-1	TGCAGCGCTCGTCCTAATACCCAAGAGACCCAGTACTTC	CSARPNTQETQYF
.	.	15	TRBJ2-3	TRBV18	TGTGCCAGCTCACAACCGGGACGCGGAGGGGATACGCAGTATTTT	CASSQPGRGGDTQYF
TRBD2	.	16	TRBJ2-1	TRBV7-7	TGTGCCAGCAGCTTCCCCGGGACTAGCGGGATGAATGAGCAGTTCTTC	CASSFPGTSGMNEQFF
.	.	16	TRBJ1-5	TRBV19	TGTGCCAGTAGTATAGTAGGACTGGGGTCCAATCAGCCCCAGCATTTT	CASSIVGLGSNQPQHF
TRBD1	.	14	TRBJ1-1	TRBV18	TGTGCCAGCTCACCTTCACAGGGGAGTACTGAAGCTTTCTTT	CASSPSQGSTEAFF
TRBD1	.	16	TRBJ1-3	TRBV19	TGTGCCAGTAGTTTAACGGGACAGGGGGCTGGAAACACCATATATTTT	CASSLTGQGAGNTIYF
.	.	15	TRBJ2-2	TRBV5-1	TGCGCCAGCAGCTTTACCTTAGCAGGGACCGGGGAGCTGTTTTTT	CASSFTLAGTGELFF
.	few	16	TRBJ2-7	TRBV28	TGTGCCAGCAGAACCCTAACCGGGATTGCCCCATACGAGCAGTACTTC	CASRTLTGIAPYEQYF
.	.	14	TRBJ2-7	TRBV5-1	TGCGCCAGCAGCCTGCCGGGGAGCTCCTACGAGCAGTACTTC	CASSLPGSSYEQYF
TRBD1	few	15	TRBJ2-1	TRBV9	TGTGCCAGCAGCGTCTCGAGACAGGGGGCGAATGAGCAGTTCTTC	CASSVSRQGANEQFF
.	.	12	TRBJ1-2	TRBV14	TGTGCCAGCAGCCAAGGGGGCTATGGCTACACCTTC	CASSQGGYGYTF
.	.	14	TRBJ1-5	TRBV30	TGTGCCTGGAGTGACAGGGTTGGTAATCAGCCCCAGCATTTT	CAWSDRVGNQPQHF
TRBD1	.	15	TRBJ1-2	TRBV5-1	TGCGCCAGCAGGATCCTCGGGACAGTCAACTATGGCTACACCTTC	CASRILGTVNYGYTF
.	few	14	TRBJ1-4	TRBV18	TGTGCCAGCTCACTCCGGATTTTGAATGAAAAACTGTTTTTT	CASSLRILNEKLFF
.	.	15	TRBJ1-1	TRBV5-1	TGCGCCAGCAGCTTGTATCCAGCATCGAACACTGAAGCTTTCTTT	CASSLYPASNTEAFF
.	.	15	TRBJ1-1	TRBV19	TGTGCCAGTAGTAGGTCGGCGACAGGGAACACTGAAGCTTTCTTT	CASSRSATGNTEAFF
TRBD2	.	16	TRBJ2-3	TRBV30	TGTGCCTGGAGTGGAGAGCGGGGGGGGCCGGTAGATACGCAGTATTTT	CAWSGERGGPVDTQYF
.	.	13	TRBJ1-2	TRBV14	TGTGCCAGCAGCTCGACAGACGTCTATGGCTACACCTTC	CASSSTDVYGYTF
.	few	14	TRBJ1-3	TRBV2	TGTGCCAGTCGGGACACTAGCTCTGGAAACACCATATATTTT	CASRDTSSGNTIYF
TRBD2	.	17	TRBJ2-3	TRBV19	TGTGCCAGTAGTGTGGGACTAGCGGGCCGAGTTGTAGATACGCAGTATTTT	CASSVGLAGRVVDTQYF
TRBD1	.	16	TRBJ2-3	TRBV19	TGTGCCAGTAGTATAGAGGGACAGCTGAGCACAGATACGCAGTATTTT	CASSIEGQLSTDTQYF
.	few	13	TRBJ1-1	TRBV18	TGTGCCAGCTCACCCTATACCGAGACTGAAGCTTTCTTT	CASSPYTETEAFF
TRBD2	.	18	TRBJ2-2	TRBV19	TGTGCCAGTAGTGAGCCGGGACTAGCGGGGGGCACGACCGGGGAGCTGTTTTTT	CASSEPGLAGGTTGELFF
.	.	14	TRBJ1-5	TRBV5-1	TGCGCCAGCAGACAGGATATTAGCAATCAGCCCCAGCATTTT	CASRQDISNQPQHF
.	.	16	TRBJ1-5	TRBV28	TGTGCCAGCAGTTTATTCGGGGGAGCGAGCAATCAGCCCCAGCATTTT	CASSLFGGASNQPQHF
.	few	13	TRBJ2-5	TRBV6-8	TGTGCCATCACCCAGGGAGGGGGAGAGACCCAGTACTTC	CAITQGGGETQYF
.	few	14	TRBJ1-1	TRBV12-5	TGTGCTAGTGTCTGGGGGTTCCAGAACACTGAAGCTTTCTTT	CASVWGFQNTEAFF
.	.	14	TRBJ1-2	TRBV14	TGTGCCAGCAGCCAAGCCGAGGGGATCTATGGCTACACCTTC	CASSQAEGIYGYTF
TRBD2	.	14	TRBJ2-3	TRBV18	TGTGCCAGCTCACCACCACGGGAGGGAGGTACGCAGTATTTT	CASSPPREGGTQYF
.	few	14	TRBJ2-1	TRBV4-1	TGCGCCAGCAGCCAAGATCGAATCGCCCCTGAGCAGTTCTTC	CASSQDRIAPEQFF
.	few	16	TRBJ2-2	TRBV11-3	TGTGCCAGCAGCCGAGTTTCCGGGACAAACACCGGGGAGCTGTTTTTT	CASSRVSGTNTGELFF
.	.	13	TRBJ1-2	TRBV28	TGTGCCAGCAGGTCCGGGACAATCGGTGGCTACACCTTC	CASRSGTIGGYTF
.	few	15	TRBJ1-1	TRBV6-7	TGTGCCAGCAGTTCGGGGACATCTGGGAACACTGAAGCTTTCTTT	CASSSGTSGNTEAFF
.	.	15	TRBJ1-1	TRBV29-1	TGCAGCGTTGAAGTCAACGGACAGATGAACACTGAAGCTTTCTTT	CSVEVNGQMNTEAFF
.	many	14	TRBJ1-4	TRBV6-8	TGTGCCAGCAGCCGGCGGGAAGCTAATGAAAAACTGTTTTTT	CASSRREANEKLFF
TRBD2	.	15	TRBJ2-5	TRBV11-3	TGTGCCAGCAGCAAAACGGGGGGGGAACAAGAGACCCAGTACTTC	CASSKTGGEQETQYF
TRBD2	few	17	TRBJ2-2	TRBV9	TGTGCCAGCAGCGCGAGCGGCGGGGGAGGGAACACCGGGGAGCTGTTTTTT	CASSASGGGGNTGELFF
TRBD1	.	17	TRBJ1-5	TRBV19	TGTGCCAGTTGGGGGGACAGGGATAAGAATAGCAATCAGCCCCAGCATTTT	CASWGDRDKNSNQPQHF
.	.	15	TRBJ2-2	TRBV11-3	TGTGCCAGCAGCCTCAGCCTAGGCGACACCGGGGAGCTGTTTTTT	CASSLSLGDTGELFF
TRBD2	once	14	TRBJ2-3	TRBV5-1	TGCGCCAGCAGCGGACTAGCGGGCCCAGATACGCAGTATTTT	CASSGLAGPDTQYF
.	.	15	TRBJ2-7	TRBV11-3	TGTGCCAGCAGCCCCGACTATGGAATGAGCTACGAGCAGTACTTC	CASSPDYGMSYEQYF
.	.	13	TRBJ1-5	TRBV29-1	TGCAGCGTTGAAGAACAGGCCGGTCAGCCCCAGCATTTT	CSVEEQAGQPQHF